The table lists the clone carrying this TCR beta chain with many counts. The data derive from a study of T cells after posttransplantation cyclophosphamide. Assay used: immunoSEQ multiplex PCR; TCRdb lists only in-frame clones, some missing. Singletons are absent from the sample, which has 44,000 or so clones. Germline-derived CDR1 and CDR2 are SEHNR and FQNEAQ (reference sequence). Trimming stripped 4 bases from V and 1 base from J, with 13 bases between. CDR3 length: 15 amino acids. The V call is TRBV7-9, the J call TRBJ1-2, with D hard to call. The sequenced sample was PBMCs. This receptor was obtained from a man aged 35 to 55 in good health, CMV-negative, and a related stem cell transplant donor. The CDR3 DNA sequence: TGTGCCAGCAGCTCAAGAACGCAGGATAACTATGGCTACACCTTC. Its protein product is CASSSRTQDNYGYTF.